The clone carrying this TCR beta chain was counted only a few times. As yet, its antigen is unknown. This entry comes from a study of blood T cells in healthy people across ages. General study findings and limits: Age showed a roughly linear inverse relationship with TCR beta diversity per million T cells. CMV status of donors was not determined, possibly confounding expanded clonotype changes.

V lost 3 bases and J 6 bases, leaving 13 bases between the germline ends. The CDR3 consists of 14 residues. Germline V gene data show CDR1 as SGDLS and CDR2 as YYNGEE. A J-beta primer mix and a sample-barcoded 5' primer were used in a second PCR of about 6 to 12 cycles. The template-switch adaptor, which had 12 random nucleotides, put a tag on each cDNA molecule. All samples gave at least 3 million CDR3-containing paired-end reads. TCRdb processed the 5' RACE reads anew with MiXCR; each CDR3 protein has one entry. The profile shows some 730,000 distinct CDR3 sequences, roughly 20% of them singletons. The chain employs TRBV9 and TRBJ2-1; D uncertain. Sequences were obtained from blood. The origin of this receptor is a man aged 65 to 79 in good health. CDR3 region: CASSGRDSINEQFF. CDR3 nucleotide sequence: TGTGCCAGCAGCGGAAGGGATAGTATCAATGAGCAGTTCTTC. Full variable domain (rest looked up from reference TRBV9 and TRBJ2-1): DSGVTQTPKHLITATGQRVTLRCSPRSGDLSVYWYQQSLDQGLQFLIQYYNGEERAKGNILERFSAQQFPDLHSELNLSSLELGDSALYFCASSGRDSINEQFFGPGTRLTVL.